Shown below are 21 T cell receptor beta chains from a single sample sequenced in a study of monozygotic twins with inflammatory bowel disease. TCRdb reprocessed the 5' RACE reads and stores each CDR3 protein as one record, lacking DNA. Recorded for this sample: about 300,000 distinct CDR3 sequences. Sequences were obtained from blood. The receptor set was obtained from a human donor with ulcerative colitis or Crohn's disease, or a healthy co-twin of an affected twin (not recorded which).

The V and J genes are TRBV9 and TRBJ2-4; TCRdb's assignment of TRBD1 cannot be checked, as there is no DNA. The CDR3 totals 15 residues. The germline V gene has CDR1 SGDLS and CDR2 YYNGEE. The CDR3 loop is CASSVVPGTKNIQYF.

The rearrangement joins TRBV18 to TRBJ2-7; checking the TCRdb D call of TRBD1 is not possible without DNA. Germline V gene lookup returns CDR1 KGHSH and CDR2 LQKENI. This CDR3 region has 16 residues. The CDR3 is CASSPSRTGSTYEQYF.

The chain couples TRBV12-3 or TRBV12-4 to TRBJ1-5; TCRdb designates TRBD1, a call that cannot be tested without DNA. CDR3 size: 13 residues. Here the CDR3 reads CASSEGGGQPQHF.

The chain couples TRBV12-3 or TRBV12-4 to TRBJ2-3; the TRBD1 assignment by TCRdb is unverifiable without DNA. The CDR3 loop spans 14 amino acids. Here the CDR3 reads CASNEDRYTDTQYF.

The V gene is TRBV5-1, the J gene TRBJ2-3; TCRdb's D call, TRBD2, is unchecked because there is no DNA. The CDR3 loop spans 14 amino acids. Germline V CDR1 and CDR2: SGHRS, YFSETQ. This CDR3 is CASSFGTTTDTQYF. The whole variable domain, remainder taken from reference TRBV5-1 and TRBJ2-3, is KAGVTQTPRYLIKTRGQQVTLSCSPISGHRSVSWYQQTPGQGLQFLFEYFSETQRNKGNFPGRFSGRQFSNSRSEMNVSTLELGDSALYLCASSFGTTTDTQYFGPGTRLTVL.

This sequence joins TRBV4-3 and TRBJ2-2; absent DNA, TCRdb's TRBD2 call cannot be checked. The germline CDR1 and CDR2 sequences are LGHNA and YSLEER. This CDR3 region has 16 residues. The chain's CDR3 is CASSQDQRVNTGELFF.

The chain has TRBV12-3 or TRBV12-4 and TRBJ1-2; TCRdb lists TRBD1, though no DNA is available to test this call. CDR3 length: 14 amino acids. This CDR3 reads CASSYTGTGYGYTF.

The CDR3 is CSARDPTSGLTDTQYF. The V call is TRBV20-1, the J call TRBJ2-3; lacking DNA, the TRBD2 call made by TCRdb goes unchecked. Germline loops: CDR1 DFQATT, CDR2 SNEGSKA (reference sequence). The CDR3 totals 16 residues.

The V and J genes are TRBV12-3 or TRBV12-4 and TRBJ2-5; TCRdb's D call, TRBD1, is unchecked because there is no DNA. This CDR3 has 17 amino acids. The CDR3 spells CASRSHPTTGVDETQYF.

This sequence joins TRBV24-1 and TRBJ2-2. The CDR3 covers 15 residues. Germline CDR1 and CDR2: KGHDR and SFDVKD. CDR3 residues: CATSDTKTNTGELFF.

The chain carries TRBV7-3 and TRBJ2-7; TCRdb indicates TRBD1, and absent DNA this call remains unverified. The CDR3 length is 13 residues. Germline V CDR1 and CDR2: SGHTA, FQGTGA. The CDR3 loop is CASSAGTGYEQYF.

The chain employs TRBV20-1 and TRBJ2-1; TCRdb calls TRBD2, which cannot be checked without DNA. The CDR3 has 13 amino acids. CDR1 and CDR2 from the germline V gene are DFQATT and SNEGSKA (reference sequence). CDR3 protein: CSAGLLADNEQFF.

V gene TRBV28 combines with J gene TRBJ2-7; the TRBD1 assignment by TCRdb is unverifiable without DNA. The CDR3 has 15 residues. The germline CDR1 and CDR2 sequences are MDHEN and SYDVKM. The CDR3 protein is CASSLLVWGSYEQYF.

The chain carries TRBV27 and TRBJ2-4; the TCRdb D gene call, TRBD1, has no DNA to confirm it. The CDR3 loop spans 18 amino acids. Germline loops: CDR1 MNHEY, CDR2 SMNVEV (reference sequence). CDR3 residues: CASSLEGRIDRAKNIQYF.

The rearrangement joins TRBV7-9 to TRBJ1-2; TCRdb reports TRBD1, a call that lacks DNA to check it against. Looked up from germline, CDR1 is SEHNR and CDR2 is FQNEAQ (reference sequence). The CDR3 totals 15 residues. The CDR3: CASSSPDREMIGYTF.

The chain recombines TRBV3-1 with TRBJ1-4; TCRdb's assignment of TRBD1 cannot be checked, as there is no DNA. The CDR3 has 16 residues. Germline values: CDR1 LGHDT, CDR2 YNNKEL (reference sequence). This chain's CDR3 is CASSQGDPSTNEKLFF.

This chain uses TRBV18 with TRBJ2-1; TCRdb calls TRBD2, which cannot be checked without DNA. The germline CDR1 and CDR2 sequences are KGHSH and LQKENI. There are 16 residues in the CDR3. The CDR3 region is CASSPPSGRPNNEQFF.

The chain recombines TRBV7-6 with TRBJ2-1; TCRdb gives TRBD1 as the D gene, but with no DNA this cannot be confirmed. From germline, CDR1 is SGHVS and CDR2 FNYEAQ. This CDR3 spans 17 amino acids. CDR3 loop: CASSLVRTGVRYNEQFF.

This chain uses TRBV7-9 with TRBJ2-7; no DNA is available, so the TRBD1 call from TCRdb remains unchecked. Germline loops: CDR1 SEHNR, CDR2 FQNEAQ (reference sequence). The CDR3 runs to 16 residues. The CDR3 here is CASSLVGGQGSYEQYF.

Here the CDR3 reads CASSYSHGTHHEQYF. The chain recombines TRBV6-5 with TRBJ2-7; TCRdb names TRBD1, which stays unverified in the absence of DNA. The V gene's germline CDR1 is MNHEY and CDR2 SVGAGI. The CDR3 covers 15 residues.

The gene calls are TRBV7-8 and TRBJ2-7; the TRBD1 assignment by TCRdb is unverifiable without DNA. Germline V CDR1 and CDR2: SGHVS, FQNEAQ. CDR3 length: 13 residues. This chain's CDR3 is CASSTGPIYEQYF.